Given below is one T cell receptor (beta chain) in context. The target antigen is unknown. This sample stems from a study of cytomegalovirus exposure and HLA in healthy donors. General study points: Among TCR beta chains of equal frequency, HLA-associated ones were more clonally expanded in a later analysis.

PCR primers comprised 60 Vbeta and 13 Jbeta primers. Clones were sequenced by immunoSEQ multiplex PCR, and TCRdb holds only the in-frame ones, with some missing. The table includes about 170,000 clones, approximately 70% detected once. The sequence was collected from a young woman in good health and CMV-seropositive. Sequencing was done on a sample of PBMCs.

CDR3 coding DNA: TGTGCCAGCAGCTCCACAGGGGTCCCCGGGCAGCCCCAGCATTTT. This encodes CASSSTGVPGQPQHF. The V and J genes are TRBV7-2 and TRBJ1-5; 7 bases align to TRBD1. The CDR3 length is 15 residues. The germline CDR1 and CDR2 sequences are SGHTA and FQGNSA. V was clipped by 4 bases and J by 7 bases; unmatched bases: 10.